Listed below are T cell receptor beta chains from one sample, sequenced in a study of siplizumab effects on memory and regulatory T cells. This table comes from immunoSEQ multiplex PCR, and its TCRdb copy is limited to in-frame clones, with some not included. In the table there are roughly 100,000 clones, around 95% of which are singletons. The specimen sequenced was naive CD4+ T cells sorted from blood. These receptor sequences come from a human donor in good health. The CDR3 runs from the conserved cysteine through the conserved F or W. The D gene is left open where the match is weak. Clone size is stated in some rows and not others, as once, few, many or a class when expanded.

TRBJ2-7 NA TRBV5-1 NA CASSWVRGLSYEQYF TGCGCCAGCAGCTGGGTGAGAGGACTCTCCTACGAGCAGTACTTC
TRBJ2-5 NA TRBV7-2 NA CASSLVFIGQSQETQYF TGTGCCAGCAGCTTAGTCTTTATCGGACAGTCTCAAGAGACCCAGTACTTC
TRBJ1-2 NA TRBV27 NA CASSSGALQGYYGYTF TGTGCCAGCAGCTCCGGCGCCTTACAGGGCTACTATGGCTACACCTTC
TRBJ2-7 NA TRBV5-1 NA CASSLDQGTILIYYEQYF TGCGCCAGCAGCTTGGATCAGGGAACAATTTTGATTTACTACGAGCAGTACTTC
TRBJ2-4 NA TRBV23-1 NA CAIRPRLENIQYF TGCGCCATCAGACCCCGGTTGGAAAACATTCAGTACTTC
TRBJ2-2 NA TRBV7-9 NA CASSFSTGELFF TGTGCCAGCAGCTTCAGTACCGGGGAGCTGTTTTTT
TRBJ1-1 NA TRBV7-9 NA CASSLEPAMNTEAFF TGTGCCAGCAGCTTAGAGCCCGCGATGAACACTGAAGCTTTCTTT
TRBJ1-1 NA TRBV7-2 NA CASSINRVDTEAFF TGTGCCAGCAGCATAAACAGGGTCGACACTGAAGCTTTCTTT
TRBJ1-5 NA TRBV19 NA CASTLNRGDSNQPQHF TGTGCCAGTACCCTCAACCGAGGGGATAGCAATCAGCCCCAGCATTTT
TRBJ2-3 NA TRBV20-1 NA CSARPTDTQYF TGCAGTGCTCGACCCACAGATACGCAGTATTTT
TRBJ2-7 NA TRBV7-9 NA CASSRLTEEQYF TGTGCCAGCAGCCGGTTGACGGAGGAGCAGTACTTC
TRBJ2-2 NA TRBV11-2 TRBD1 CASSRQGATGELFF TGTGCCAGCAGTCGACAGGGGGCGACCGGGGAGCTGTTTTTT
TRBJ2-2 NA TRBV19 TRBD1 CASSIDQSRGRGGELFF TGTGCCAGTAGTATAGATCAGAGCAGGGGGCGCGGTGGGGAGCTGTTTTTT
TRBJ2-3 once TRBV11-3 NA CASSLGVTGDTQYF TGTGCCAGCAGCTTGGGGGTCACGGGGGATACGCAGTATTTT
TRBJ2-5 once TRBV15 TRBD2 CATSRLTGTSGVGGETQYF TGTGCCACCAGCAGACTTACCGGGACTAGCGGGGTCGGGGGTGAGACCCAGTACTTC
TRBJ2-3 NA TRBV4-1 NA CASSQAGQFTDTQYF TGCGCCAGCAGCCAGGCCGGACAGTTCACAGATACGCAGTATTTT
TRBJ2-7 NA TRBV9 TRBD1 CASSVDERTGSYEQYF TGTGCCAGCAGCGTAGACGAGAGGACAGGGTCCTACGAGCAGTACTTC
TRBJ1-6 NA TRBV5-8 TRBD1 CASSLDRGNSPLHF TGTGCCAGCAGCTTGGACAGGGGCAATTCACCCCTCCACTTT
TRBJ2-5 NA TRBV4-1 TRBD2 CASSPEAGAGETQYF TGCGCCAGCAGCCCCGAAGCGGGGGCCGGGGAGACCCAGTACTTC